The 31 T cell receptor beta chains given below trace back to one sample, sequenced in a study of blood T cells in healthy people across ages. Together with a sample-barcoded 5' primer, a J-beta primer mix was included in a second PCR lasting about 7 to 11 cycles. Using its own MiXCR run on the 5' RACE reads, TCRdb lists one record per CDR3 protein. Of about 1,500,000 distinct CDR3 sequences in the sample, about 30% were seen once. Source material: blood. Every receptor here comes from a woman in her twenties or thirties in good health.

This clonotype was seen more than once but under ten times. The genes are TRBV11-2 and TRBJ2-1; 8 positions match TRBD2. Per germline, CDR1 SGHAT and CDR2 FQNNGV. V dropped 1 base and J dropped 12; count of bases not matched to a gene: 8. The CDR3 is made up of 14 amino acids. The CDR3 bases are TGTGCCAGCAGCTTAGCGGGGGGGACCTTGGGGCAGTTCTTC. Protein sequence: CASSLAGGTLGQFF.

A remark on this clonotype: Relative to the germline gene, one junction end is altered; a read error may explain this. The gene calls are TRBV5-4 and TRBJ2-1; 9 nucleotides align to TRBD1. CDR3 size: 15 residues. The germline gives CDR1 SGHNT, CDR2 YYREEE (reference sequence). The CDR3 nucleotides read TGTGCCAGCGGCTCGGGACAGGGTCGCTACAATGGGCAGTTCTTC. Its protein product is CASGSGQGRYNGQFF. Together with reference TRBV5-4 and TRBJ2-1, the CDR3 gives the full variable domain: ETGVTQSPTHLIKTRGQQVTLRCSSQSGHNTVSWYQQALGQGPQFIFQYYREEENGRGNFPPRFSGLQFPNYSSELNVNALELDDSALYLCASGSGQGRYNGQFFGPGTRLTVL.

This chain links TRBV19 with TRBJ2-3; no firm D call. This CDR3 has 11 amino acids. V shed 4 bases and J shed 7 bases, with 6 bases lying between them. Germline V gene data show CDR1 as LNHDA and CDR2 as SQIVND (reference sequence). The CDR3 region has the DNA TGTGCCAGTAGTAAGACTTATACGCAGTATTTT. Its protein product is CASSKTYTQYF.

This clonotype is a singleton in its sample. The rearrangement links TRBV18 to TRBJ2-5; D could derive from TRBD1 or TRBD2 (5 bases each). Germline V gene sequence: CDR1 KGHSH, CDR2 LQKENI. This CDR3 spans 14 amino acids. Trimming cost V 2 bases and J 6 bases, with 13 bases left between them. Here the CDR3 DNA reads TGTGCCAGCTCACCAGGGCTGGGGACGCAGACCCAGTACTTC. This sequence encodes CASSPGLGTQTQYF.

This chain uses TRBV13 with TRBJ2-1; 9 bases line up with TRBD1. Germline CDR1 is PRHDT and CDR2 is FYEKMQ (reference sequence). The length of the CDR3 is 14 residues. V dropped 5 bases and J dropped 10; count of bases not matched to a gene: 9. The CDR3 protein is CASSPEGQGAEQFF. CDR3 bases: TGTGCCAGCAGCCCAGAGGGACAGGGAGCCGAGCAGTTCTTC.

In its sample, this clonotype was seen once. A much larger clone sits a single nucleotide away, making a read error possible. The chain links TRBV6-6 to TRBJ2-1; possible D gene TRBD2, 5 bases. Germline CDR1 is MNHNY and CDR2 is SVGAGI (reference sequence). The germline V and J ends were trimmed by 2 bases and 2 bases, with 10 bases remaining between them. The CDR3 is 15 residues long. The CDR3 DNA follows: TGTGCCAGCAGTTACATCAGCGGAACCTACAATGAGCAGTTCTTC. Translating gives CASSYISGTYNEQFF.

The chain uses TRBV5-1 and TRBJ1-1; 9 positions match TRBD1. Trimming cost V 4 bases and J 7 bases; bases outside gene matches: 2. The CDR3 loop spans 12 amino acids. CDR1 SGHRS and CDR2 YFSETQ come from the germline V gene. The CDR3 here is CASSGQGFEAFF. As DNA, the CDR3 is TGCGCCAGCAGCGGACAGGGGTTTGAAGCTTTCTTT. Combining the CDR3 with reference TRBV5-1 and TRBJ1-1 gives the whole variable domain KAGVTQTPRYLIKTRGQQVTLSCSPISGHRSVSWYQQTPGQGLQFLFEYFSETQRNKGNFPGRFSGRQFSNSRSEMNVSTLELGDSALYLCASSGQGFEAFFGQGTRLTVV.

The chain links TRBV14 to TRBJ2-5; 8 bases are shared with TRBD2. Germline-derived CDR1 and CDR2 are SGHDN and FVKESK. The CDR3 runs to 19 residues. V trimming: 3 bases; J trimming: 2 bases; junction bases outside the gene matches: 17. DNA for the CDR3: TGTGCCAGCAGCCAGTCAAGGGGAAGCGGGGGACCCATACAAGAGACCCAGTACTTC. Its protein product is CASSQSRGSGGPIQETQYF. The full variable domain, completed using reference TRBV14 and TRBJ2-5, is EAGVTQFPSHSVIEKGQTVTLRCDPISGHDNLYWYRRVMGKEIKFLLHFVKESKQDESGMPNNRFLAERTGGTYSTLKVQPAELEDSGVYFCASSQSRGSGGPIQETQYFGPGTRLLVL.

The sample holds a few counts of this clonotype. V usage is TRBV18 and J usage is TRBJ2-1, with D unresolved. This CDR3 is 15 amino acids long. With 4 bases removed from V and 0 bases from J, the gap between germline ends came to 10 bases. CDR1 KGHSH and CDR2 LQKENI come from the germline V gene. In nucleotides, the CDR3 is TGTGCCAGCTCACGTCAGCAAAGCTCCTACAATGAGCAGTTCTTC. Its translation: CASSRQQSSYNEQFF.

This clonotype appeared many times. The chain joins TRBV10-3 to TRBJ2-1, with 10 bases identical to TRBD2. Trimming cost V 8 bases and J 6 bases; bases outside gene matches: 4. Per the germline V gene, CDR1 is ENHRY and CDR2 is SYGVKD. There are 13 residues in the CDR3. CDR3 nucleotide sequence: TGTGCCATCGGCAGCGGGAGGGCCAATGAGCAGTTCTTC. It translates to CAIGSGRANEQFF.

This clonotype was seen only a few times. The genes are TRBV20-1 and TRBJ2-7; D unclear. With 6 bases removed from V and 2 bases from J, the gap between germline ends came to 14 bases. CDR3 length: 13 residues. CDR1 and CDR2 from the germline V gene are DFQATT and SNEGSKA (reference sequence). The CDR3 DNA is TGCAGTGCCGTTGACCCCGTAACCTACGAGCAGTACTTC. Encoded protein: CSAVDPVTYEQYF.

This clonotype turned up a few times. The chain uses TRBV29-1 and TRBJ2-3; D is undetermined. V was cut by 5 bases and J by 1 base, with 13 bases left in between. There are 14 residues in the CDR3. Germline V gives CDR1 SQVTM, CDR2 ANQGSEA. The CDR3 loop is CSVHLGTRTDTQYF. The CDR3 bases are TGCAGCGTTCACCTCGGCACCCGCACAGATACGCAGTATTTT.

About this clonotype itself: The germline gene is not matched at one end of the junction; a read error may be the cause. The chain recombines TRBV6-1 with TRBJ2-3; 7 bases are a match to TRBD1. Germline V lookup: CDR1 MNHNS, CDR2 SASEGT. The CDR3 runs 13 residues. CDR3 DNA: TGCGCCACCCAGGACAGGACGACAGATACGCAGTATTTT. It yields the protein CATQDRTTDTQYF.

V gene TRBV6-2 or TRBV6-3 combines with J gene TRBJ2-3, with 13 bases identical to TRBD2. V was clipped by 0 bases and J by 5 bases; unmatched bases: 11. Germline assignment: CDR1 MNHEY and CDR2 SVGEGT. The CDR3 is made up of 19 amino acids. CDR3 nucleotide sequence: TGTGCCAGCAGTTACTCCAGGACTAGCGGGAGACGGGGAGGAGATACGCAGTATTTT. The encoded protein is CASSYSRTSGRRGGDTQYF.

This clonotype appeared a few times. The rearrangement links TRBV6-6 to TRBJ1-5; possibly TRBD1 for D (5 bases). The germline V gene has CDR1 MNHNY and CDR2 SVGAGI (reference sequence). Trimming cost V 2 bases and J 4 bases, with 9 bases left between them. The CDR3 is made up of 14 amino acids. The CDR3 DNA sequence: TGTGCCAGCAGTTACCCGGGGGGGAATCAGCCCCAGCATTTT. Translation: CASSYPGGNQPQHF.

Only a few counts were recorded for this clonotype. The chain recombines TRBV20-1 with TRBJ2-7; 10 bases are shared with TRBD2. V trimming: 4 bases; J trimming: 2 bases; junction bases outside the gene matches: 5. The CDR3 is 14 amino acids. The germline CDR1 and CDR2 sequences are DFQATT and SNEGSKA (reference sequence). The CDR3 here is CSAKTSGVTYEQYF. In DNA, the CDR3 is TGCAGTGCTAAAACTAGCGGGGTAACCTACGAGCAGTACTTC.

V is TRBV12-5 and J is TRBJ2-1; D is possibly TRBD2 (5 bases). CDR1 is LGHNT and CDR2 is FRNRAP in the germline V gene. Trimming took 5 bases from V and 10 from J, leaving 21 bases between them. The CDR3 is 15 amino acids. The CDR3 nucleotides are TGTGCTAGTGGTCCGCCTAAGGGAGCCCTCTCCGAGCAGTTCTTC. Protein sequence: CASGPPKGALSEQFF.

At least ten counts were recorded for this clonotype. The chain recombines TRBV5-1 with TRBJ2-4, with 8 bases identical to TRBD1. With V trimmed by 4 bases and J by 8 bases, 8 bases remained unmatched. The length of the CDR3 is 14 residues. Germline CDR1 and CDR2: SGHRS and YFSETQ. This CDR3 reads CASSVDREVHIQYF. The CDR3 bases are TGCGCCAGCAGCGTGGACAGGGAGGTGCACATTCAGTACTTC.

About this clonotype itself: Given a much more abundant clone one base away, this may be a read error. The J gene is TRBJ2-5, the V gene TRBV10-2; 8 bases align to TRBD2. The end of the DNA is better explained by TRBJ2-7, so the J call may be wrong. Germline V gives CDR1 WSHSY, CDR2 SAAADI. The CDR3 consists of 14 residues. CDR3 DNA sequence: TGCGCCAGCAGGGGAGCGGGAGTTACCCACGAGCAGTACTTC. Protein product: CASRGAGVTHEQYF.

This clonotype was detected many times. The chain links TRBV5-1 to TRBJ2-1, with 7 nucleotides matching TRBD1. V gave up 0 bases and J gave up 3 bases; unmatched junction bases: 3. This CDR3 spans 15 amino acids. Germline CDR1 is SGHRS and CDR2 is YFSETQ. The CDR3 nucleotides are TGCGCCAGCAGCTTGGTAGGGACAGACTACAATGAGCAGTTCTTC. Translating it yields CASSLVGTDYNEQFF.

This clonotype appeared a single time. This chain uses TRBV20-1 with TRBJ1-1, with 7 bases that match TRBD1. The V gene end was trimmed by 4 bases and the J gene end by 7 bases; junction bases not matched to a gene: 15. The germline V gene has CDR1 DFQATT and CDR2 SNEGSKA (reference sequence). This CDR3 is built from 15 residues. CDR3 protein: CSATIERWDSYEAFF. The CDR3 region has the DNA TGCAGTGCTACCATAGAGCGGTGGGACAGTTATGAAGCTTTCTTT.

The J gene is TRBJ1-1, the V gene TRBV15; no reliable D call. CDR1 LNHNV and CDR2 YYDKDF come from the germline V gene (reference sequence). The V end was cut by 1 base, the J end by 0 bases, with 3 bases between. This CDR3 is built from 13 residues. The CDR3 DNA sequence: TGTGCCACCAGCAGAGGCGTGAACACTGAAGCTTTCTTT. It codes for CATSRGVNTEAFF.

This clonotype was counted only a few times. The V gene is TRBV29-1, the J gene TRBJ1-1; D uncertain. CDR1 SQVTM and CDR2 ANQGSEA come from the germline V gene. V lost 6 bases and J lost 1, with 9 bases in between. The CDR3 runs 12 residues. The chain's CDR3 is CSVVKGNTEAFF. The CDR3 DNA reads TGCAGCGTCGTGAAGGGGAACACTGAAGCTTTCTTT.

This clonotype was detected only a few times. The DNA of the CDR3 is TGTGCCAGCAGCTTAGAGCAGGGCCTGATCTGCGAGCAGTACTTC. This translates into CASSLEQGLICEQYF. The rearrangement uses TRBV11-2 and TRBJ2-5; maybe TRBD1 (5 bases). Gene TRBJ2-7 matches the end of the DNA better, so the J call may be wrong. The CDR3 sequence is 15 residues long. Germline lookup yields CDR1 SGHAT and CDR2 FQNNGV.

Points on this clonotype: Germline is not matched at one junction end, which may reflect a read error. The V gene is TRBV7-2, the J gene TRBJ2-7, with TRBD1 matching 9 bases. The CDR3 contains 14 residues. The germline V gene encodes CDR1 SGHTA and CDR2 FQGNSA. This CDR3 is CVSSLGQGPYEQYF. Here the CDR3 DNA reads TGTGTCAGCAGCCTTGGACAGGGGCCCTACGAGCAGTACTTC.

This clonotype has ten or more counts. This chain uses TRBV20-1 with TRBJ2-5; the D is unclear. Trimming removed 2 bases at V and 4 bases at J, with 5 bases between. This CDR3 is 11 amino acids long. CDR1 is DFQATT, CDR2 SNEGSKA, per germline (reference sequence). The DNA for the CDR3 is TGCAGTGCTAGAATTGCAGAGACCCAGTACTTC. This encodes CSARIAETQYF.

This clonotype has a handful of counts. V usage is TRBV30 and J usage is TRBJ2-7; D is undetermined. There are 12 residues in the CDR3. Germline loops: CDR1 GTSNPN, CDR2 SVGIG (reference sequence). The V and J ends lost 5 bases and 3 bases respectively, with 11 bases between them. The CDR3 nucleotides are TGTGCCTGGGACAACGGATACTACGAGCAGTACTTC. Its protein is CAWDNGYYEQYF.

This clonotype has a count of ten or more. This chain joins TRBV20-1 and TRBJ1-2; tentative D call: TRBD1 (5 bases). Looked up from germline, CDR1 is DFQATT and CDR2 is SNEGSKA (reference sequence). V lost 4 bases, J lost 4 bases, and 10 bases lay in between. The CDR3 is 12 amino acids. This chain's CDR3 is CSAKIGAYGYTF. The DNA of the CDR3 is TGCAGTGCTAAGATTGGGGCCTATGGCTACACCTTC.

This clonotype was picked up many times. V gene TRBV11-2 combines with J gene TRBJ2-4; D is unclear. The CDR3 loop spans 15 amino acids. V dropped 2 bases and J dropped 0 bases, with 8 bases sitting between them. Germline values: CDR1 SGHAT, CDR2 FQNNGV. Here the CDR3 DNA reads TGTGCCAGCAGCTTAACACAGTCAGCCAAAAACATTCAGTACTTC. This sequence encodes CASSLTQSAKNIQYF.

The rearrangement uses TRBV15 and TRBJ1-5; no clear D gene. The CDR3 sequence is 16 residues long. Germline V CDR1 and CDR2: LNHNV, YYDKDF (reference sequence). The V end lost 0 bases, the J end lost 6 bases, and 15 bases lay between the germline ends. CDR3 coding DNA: TGTGCCACCAGCAGAGAGGGCAGCCCAGGTAGTCAGCCCCAGCATTTT. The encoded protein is CATSREGSPGSQPQHF.

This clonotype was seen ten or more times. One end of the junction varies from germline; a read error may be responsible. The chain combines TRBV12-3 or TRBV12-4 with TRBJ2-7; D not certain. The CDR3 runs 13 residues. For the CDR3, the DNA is TGTGCCAGCAGCTTAGGCAGAGGAGACGAGCAGTACTTC. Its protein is CASSLGRGDEQYF.